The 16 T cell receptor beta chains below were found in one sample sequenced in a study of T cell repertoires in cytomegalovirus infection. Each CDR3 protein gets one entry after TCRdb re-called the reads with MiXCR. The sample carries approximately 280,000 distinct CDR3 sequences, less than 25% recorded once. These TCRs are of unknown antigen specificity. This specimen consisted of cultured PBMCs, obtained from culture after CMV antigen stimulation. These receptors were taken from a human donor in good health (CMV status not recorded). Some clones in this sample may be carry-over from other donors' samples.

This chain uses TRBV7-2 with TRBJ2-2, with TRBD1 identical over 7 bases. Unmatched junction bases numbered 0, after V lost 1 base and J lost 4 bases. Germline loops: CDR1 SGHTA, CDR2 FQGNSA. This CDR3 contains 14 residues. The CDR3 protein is CASSLGTGTGELFF. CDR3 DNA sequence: TGTGCCAGCAGCTTAGGGACAGGCACCGGGGAGCTGTTTTTT. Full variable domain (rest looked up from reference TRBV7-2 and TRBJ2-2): GAGVSQSPSNKVTEKGKDVELRCDPISGHTALYWYRQSLGQGLEFLIYFQGNSAPDKSGLPSDRFSAERTGGSVSTLTIQRTQQEDSAVYLCASSLGTGTGELFFGEGSRLTVL.

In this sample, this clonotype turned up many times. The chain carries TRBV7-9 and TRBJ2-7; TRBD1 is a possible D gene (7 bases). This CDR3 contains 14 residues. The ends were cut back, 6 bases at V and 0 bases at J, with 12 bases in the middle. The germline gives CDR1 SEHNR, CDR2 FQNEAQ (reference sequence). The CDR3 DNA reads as TGTGCCAGCAGGCTCAGGGGGGACTCCTACGAGCAGTACTTC. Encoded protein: CASRLRGDSYEQYF.

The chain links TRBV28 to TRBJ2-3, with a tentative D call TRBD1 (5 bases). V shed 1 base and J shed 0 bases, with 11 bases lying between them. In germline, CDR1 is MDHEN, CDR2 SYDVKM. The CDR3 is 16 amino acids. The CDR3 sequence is CASSLFLRDSTDTQYF. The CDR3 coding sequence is TGTGCCAGCAGTTTATTTCTCAGGGATAGCACAGATACGCAGTATTTT.

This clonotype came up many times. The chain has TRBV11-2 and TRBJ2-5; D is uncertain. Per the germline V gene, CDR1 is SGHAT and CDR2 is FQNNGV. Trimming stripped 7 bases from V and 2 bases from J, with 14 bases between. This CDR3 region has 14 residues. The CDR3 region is CASTTAGMQETQYF. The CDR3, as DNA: TGTGCCAGCACCACTGCCGGAATGCAAGAGACCCAGTACTTC. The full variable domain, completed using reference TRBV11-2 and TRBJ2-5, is EAGVAQSPRYKIIEKRQSVAFWCNPISGHATLYWYQQILGQGPKLLIQFQNNGVVDDSQLPKDRFSAERLKGVDSTLKIQPAKLEDSAVYLCASTTAGMQETQYFGPGTRLLVL.

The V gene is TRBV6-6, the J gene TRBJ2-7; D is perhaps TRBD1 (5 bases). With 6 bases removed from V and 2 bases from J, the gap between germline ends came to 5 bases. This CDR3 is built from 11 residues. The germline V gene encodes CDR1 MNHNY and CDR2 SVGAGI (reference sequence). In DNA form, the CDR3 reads TGTGCCAGCAGGGGGCCCTACGAGCAGTACGTC. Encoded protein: CASRGPYEQYV.

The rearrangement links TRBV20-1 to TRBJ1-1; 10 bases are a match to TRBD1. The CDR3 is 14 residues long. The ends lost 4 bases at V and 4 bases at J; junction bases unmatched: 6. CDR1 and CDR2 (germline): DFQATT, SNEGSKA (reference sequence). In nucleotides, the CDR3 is TGCAGTGCTACGGGACAGGGGAGGGGCACTGAAGCTTTCTTT. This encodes CSATGQGRGTEAFF.

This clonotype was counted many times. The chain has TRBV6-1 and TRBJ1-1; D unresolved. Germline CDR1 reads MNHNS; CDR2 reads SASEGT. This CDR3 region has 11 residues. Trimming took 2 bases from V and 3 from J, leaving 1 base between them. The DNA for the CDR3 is TGTGCCAGCAGTGAATACACTGAAGCTTTCTTT. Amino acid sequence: CASSEYTEAFF.

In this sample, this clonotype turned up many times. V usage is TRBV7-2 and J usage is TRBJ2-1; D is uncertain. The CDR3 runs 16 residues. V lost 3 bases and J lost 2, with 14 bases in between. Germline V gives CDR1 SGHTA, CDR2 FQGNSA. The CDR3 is CASSLLVGIAYNEQFF. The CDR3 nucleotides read TGTGCCAGCAGCTTGCTTGTAGGGATAGCCTACAATGAGCAGTTCTTC.

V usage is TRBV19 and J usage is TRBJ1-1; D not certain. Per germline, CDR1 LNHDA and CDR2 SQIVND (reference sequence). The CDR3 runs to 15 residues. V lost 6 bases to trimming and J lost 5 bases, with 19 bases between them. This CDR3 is CASSAITQSGTEAFF. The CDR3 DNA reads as TGTGCCAGTAGCGCTATTACTCAAAGTGGGACTGAAGCTTTCTTT.

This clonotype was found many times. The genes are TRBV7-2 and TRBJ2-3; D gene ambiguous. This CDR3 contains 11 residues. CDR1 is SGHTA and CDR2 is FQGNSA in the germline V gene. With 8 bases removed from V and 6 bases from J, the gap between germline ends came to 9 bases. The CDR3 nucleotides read TGTGCCAGCGAAGCCCAGGATACGCAGTATTTT. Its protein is CASEAQDTQYF.

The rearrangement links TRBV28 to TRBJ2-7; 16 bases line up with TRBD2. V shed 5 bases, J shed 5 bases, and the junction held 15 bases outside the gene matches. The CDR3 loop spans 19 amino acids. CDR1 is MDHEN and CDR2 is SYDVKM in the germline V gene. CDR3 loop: CASSPRIRPGTSGRDEQYF. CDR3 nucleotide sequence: TGTGCCAGCAGTCCGAGAATTCGACCGGGGACTAGCGGGAGGGACGAGCAGTACTTC.

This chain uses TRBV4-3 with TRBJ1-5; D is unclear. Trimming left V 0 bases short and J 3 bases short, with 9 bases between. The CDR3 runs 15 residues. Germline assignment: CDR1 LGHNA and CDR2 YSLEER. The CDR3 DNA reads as TGCGCCAGCAGCCAAGATATAAGCGACAATCAGCCCCAGCATTTT. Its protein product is CASSQDISDNQPQHF.

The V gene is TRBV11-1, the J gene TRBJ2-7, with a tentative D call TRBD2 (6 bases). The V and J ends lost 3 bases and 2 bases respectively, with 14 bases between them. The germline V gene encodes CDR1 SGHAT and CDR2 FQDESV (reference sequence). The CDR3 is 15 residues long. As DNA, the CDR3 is TGTGCCAGCAGCTTCCGTCGGGGGTCACCCTACGAGCAGTACTTC. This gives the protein CASSFRRGSPYEQYF.

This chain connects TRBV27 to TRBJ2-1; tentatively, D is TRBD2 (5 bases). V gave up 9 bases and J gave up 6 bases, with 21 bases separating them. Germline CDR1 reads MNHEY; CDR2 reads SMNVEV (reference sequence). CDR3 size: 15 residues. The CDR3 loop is CASHIGPPRGNEQFF. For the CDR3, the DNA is TGTGCCAGTCATATCGGCCCACCCCGGGGCAATGAGCAGTTCTTC.

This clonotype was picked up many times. The CDR3 DNA sequence: TGTGCCAGCTCACGTGGGGGCGGGAACGAGCAGTACTTC. Its translation: CASSRGGGNEQYF. J is TRBJ2-7 and V is TRBV18; the D call may be TRBD1 or TRBD2 (6 bases each). This CDR3 contains 13 residues. Germline V gene lookup returns CDR1 KGHSH and CDR2 LQKENI. Trimming left V 4 bases short and J 5 bases short, with 12 bases between.

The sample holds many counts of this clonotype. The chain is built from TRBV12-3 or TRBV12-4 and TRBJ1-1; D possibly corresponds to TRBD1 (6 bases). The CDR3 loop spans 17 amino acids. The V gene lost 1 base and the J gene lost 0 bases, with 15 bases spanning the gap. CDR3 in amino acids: CASSLGTGYGMNTEAFF. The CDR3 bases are TGTGCCAGCAGTTTAGGTACAGGGTATGGAATGAACACTGAAGCTTTCTTT.